This TCR beta chain originates from a study of blood T cell repertoires in COVID-19. Turning to the study itself: The study drew acute and convalescent COVID-19 samples from the United States, Italy and Spain. Sources were T cells, B-cell-depleted T cells, or PBMCs; the material itself was cDNA or gDNA.

Patients of the Seattle cohort, enrolled during active infection, were followed longitudinally. The repertoire was sequenced with immunoSEQ multiplex PCR; TCRdb's copy has only in-frame clones and lacks some. This table has some 390,000 clones, around 87% appearing once. The sequenced sample was peripheral blood. The sequence was collected from an older woman with COVID-19, enrolled during active disease.

CDR3 nucleotide sequence: TGTGCCAGTAGTATCGGGGTTCATGAGCAGTTCTTC. Its translation: CASSIGVHEQFF. The genes are TRBV19 and TRBJ2-1, with D perhaps matching TRBD2 (5 bases). The CDR3 covers 12 residues. Germline CDR1 is LNHDA and CDR2 is SQIVND (reference sequence). V was shortened by 3 bases and J by 8 bases, with 8 bases between the two germline ends.